Listed below are T cell receptor beta chains from one sample, sequenced in a study of early T cells in non-severe SARS-CoV-2 infection. TCRdb re-analysed the 5' RACE reads in MiXCR, keeping a single row per CDR3 protein. Of tens of thousands of distinct CDR3 sequences in the sample, around 8.6% were seen once. The sample here was whole blood, taken at baseline. These receptors all stem from an adult who was a healthcare worker with PCR-confirmed SARS-CoV-2 infection or an uninfected control (not recorded which). Each CDR3 is given with its conserved first and last residue. A D gene is named only where the DNA matches it firmly. Not all rows give a size; the values are once, few, many and, for expanded clones, a class.

clone size | D gene | J gene | V gene | CDR3 DNA | CDR3 protein
few | TRBD2 | TRBJ2-3 | TRBV6-1 | TGTGCCAGCAGTGACATCGCTAGCGGAAGCACAGATACGCAGTATTTT | CASSDIASGSTDTQYF
few | TRBD2 | TRBJ2-3 | TRBV11-2 | TGTGCCAGCAGCCGCCCGGGACTATCTACAGATACGCAGTATTTT | CASSRPGLSTDTQYF
few | . | TRBJ2-3 | TRBV2 | TGTGCCAGCAGTAAACAGGGAGAACGTACAGATACGCAGTATTTT | CASSKQGERTDTQYF
. | . | TRBJ1-5 | TRBV6-5 | TGTGCCACCCGTAAGGGGGGGGCTTATAGCAATCAGCCCCAGCATTTT | CATRKGGAYSNQPQHF
many | TRBD2 | TRBJ2-1 | TRBV7-3 | TGTGCCAGCAGCTCGACTAGCGGGGACTACAATGAGCAGTTCTTC | CASSSTSGDYNEQFF
. | TRBD2 | TRBJ2-1 | TRBV7-3 | TGTGCCAGCAGCTTACGAGCGGGGGGTCTCAATGAGCAGTTCTTC | CASSLRAGGLNEQFF
few | . | TRBJ1-1 | TRBV29-1 | TGCAGCGTCGGCTTCACAGACCGGACTCGTCTCCAAGCTTTCTTT | CSVGFTDRTRLQAFF
once | TRBD2 | TRBJ2-2 | TRBV11-2 | TGTGCCAGCAGCTTAGAGGGGCGACTAGCCTCCCGCGGGGAGCTGTTTTTT | CASSLEGRLASRGELFF
few | TRBD2 | TRBJ2-3 | TRBV29-1 | TGCAGCGTTGATGGGACTAGCATCAGCACAGATACGCAGTATTTT | CSVDGTSISTDTQYF
few | . | TRBJ2-5 | TRBV19 | TGTGCCAGTAGTATAATTTGGGGTGGAAGGTTTCCGGCCCAAGAGACCCAGTACTTC | CASSIIWGGRFPAQETQYF
few | . | TRBJ1-6 | TRBV7-2 | TGTGCCAGCAGTTTTAACAGAAACAATTCACCCCTCCACTTT | CASSFNRNNSPLHF
many | TRBD2 | TRBJ2-3 | TRBV29-1 | TGCAGCGTTGAAGGACTAGCGGGGGGGCCGACAGATACGCAGTATTTT | CSVEGLAGGPTDTQYF
few | TRBD2 | TRBJ2-1 | TRBV5-1 | TGCGCCAGCAGCCAGCTAGCGGGGCGGGAGAATGAGCAGTTCTTC | CASSQLAGRENEQFF
few | . | TRBJ2-7 | TRBV10-3 | TGTGCCATCACCGAAAGTGGGTACTCCTACGAGCAGTACTTC | CAITESGYSYEQYF
many | . | TRBJ2-1 | TRBV7-8 | TGTGCCAGCAGCCGCCGACTAGACTCCTACAATGAGCAGTTCTTC | CASSRRLDSYNEQFF
once | . | TRBJ1-2 | TRBV6-1 | TGTGCCAGCAGTCCTAACTATGGCTACACCTTC | CASSPNYGYTF
few | . | TRBJ2-7 | TRBV7-2 | TGTGCCAGCAGCTTAGTGGAGGGGCCTTCCTACGAGCAGTACTTC | CASSLVEGPSYEQYF
many | . | TRBJ2-7 | TRBV3-1 | TGTGCCAGCAGCCTTAACAGGGACAACGAGCAGTACTTC | CASSLNRDNEQYF
few | . | TRBJ2-7 | TRBV3-1 | TGTGCCAGCAGCCAAGAAATAGGGTACGAGCAGTACTTC | CASSQEIGYEQYF
. | . | TRBJ1-5 | TRBV5-1 | TGCGCCAGCAGCGTAGACGGTAGCAATCAGCCCCAGCATTTT | CASSVDGSNQPQHF
few | . | TRBJ2-7 | TRBV7-2 | TGTGCCAGCAGCTCGGCGTGGACGCTGAGCTCCTACGAGCAGTACTTC | CASSSAWTLSSYEQYF
. | TRBD2 | TRBJ2-7 | TRBV5-4 | TGTGCCAGCAGCAGGGGACTAGCTGCCTACGAGCAGTACTTC | CASSRGLAAYEQYF
many | . | TRBJ1-1 | TRBV20-1 | TGCAGTGCTAGAGATAACAGTCTAGAGTACACTGAAGCTTTCTTT | CSARDNSLEYTEAFF
many | TRBD2 | TRBJ2-3 | TRBV5-1 | TGCGCCAGCAGCTTCCTAGCCCTAGCGGGAGGGGCAGATACGCAGTATTTT | CASSFLALAGGADTQYF
many | . | TRBJ2-5 | TRBV11-2 | TGTGCCAGCAGCCCCGGACTTGGGCGGACGACTCAAGAGACCCAGTACTTC | CASSPGLGRTTQETQYF
few | . | TRBJ1-1 | TRBV11-2 | TGTGCCAGCAGCCTAGCACGGACCGCGAACACTGAAGCTTTCTTT | CASSLARTANTEAFF
. | . | TRBJ2-6 | TRBV19 | TGTGCCAGTAGTGCAACAGGGACTTCTGGGGCCAACGTCCTGACTTTC | CASSATGTSGANVLTF
many | . | TRBJ2-2 | TRBV28 | TGTGCCAGCACTCACGGGGGGCGGGCGAACACCGGGGAGCTGTTTTTT | CASTHGGRANTGELFF
few | . | TRBJ2-7 | TRBV2 | TGTGCCAGCAGTGACCCCGCCCCCTACGAGCAGTACTTC | CASSDPAPYEQYF
many | TRBD2 | TRBJ2-7 | TRBV20-1 | TGCAGTGCTAGAGACCCGGGGGGGCGGGAGCAGTACTTC | CSARDPGGREQYF
. | TRBD1 | TRBJ1-2 | TRBV5-1 | TGCGCCAGCAGCGCTAGTTCCGGGACAGGGCTCAGCTATGGCTACACCTTC | CASSASSGTGLSYGYTF
many | TRBD2 | TRBJ2-2 | TRBV27 | TGTGCCAGCAGTACCTCGGGAGGTGCGAACACCGGGGAGCTGTTTTTT | CASSTSGGANTGELFF
. | TRBD1 | TRBJ2-5 | TRBV7-9 | TGTGCCAGCACCCAGGGGGACACAGGGATCGGGGAGACCCAGTACTTC | CASTQGDTGIGETQYF
many | . | TRBJ2-1 | TRBV7-9 | TGTGCCAGCAGCCTCCATCGCTTAGCGGCAGAAATCTACAATGAGCAGTTCTTC | CASSLHRLAAEIYNEQFF
few | TRBD1 | TRBJ2-1 | TRBV5-1 | TGCGCCAGCACCCAACAGGGGGCTAAGGACAATGAGCAGTTCTTC | CASTQQGAKDNEQFF
. | . | TRBJ2-1 | TRBV7-9 | TGTGCCAGCAGCGGACTGGGGTTGGAGCAGTTCTTC | CASSGLGLEQFF
. | . | TRBJ2-1 | TRBV20-1 | TGCCCAGGGGGACTAGTTTCACCCGCTAACAATGAGCAGTTCTTC | CPGGLVSPANNEQFF
many | TRBD1 | TRBJ1-1 | TRBV12-3/TRBV12-4 | TGTGCCAGCATGGGCTGGGGACAGGGCCGGACTGAAGCTTTCTTT | CASMGWGQGRTEAFF
many | . | TRBJ2-1 | TRBV29-1 | TGCAGCGTTGTGGAGATTAAACGGTTATACAATGAGCAGTTCTTC | CSVVEIKRLYNEQFF
few | TRBD2 | TRBJ2-5 | TRBV9 | TGTGCCAGCAGCGCGGACGGGACTAGGAAAGAGACCCAGTACTTC | CASSADGTRKETQYF
. | . | TRBJ1-5 | TRBV20-1 | TGCAGTGCTAGCCGTCAGGGCTATAGCAATCAGCCCCAGCATTTT | CSASRQGYSNQPQHF
. | . | TRBJ1-1 | TRBV29-1 | TGCAGCCTAAGGGTGAACACTGAAGCTTTCTTT | CSLRVNTEAFF
. | TRBD1 | TRBJ2-3 | TRBV7-2 | TGTGCCAGCAGTCCACCGGGACAGGGGGTCGGTACGCAGTATTTT | CASSPPGQGVGTQYF
many | TRBD1 | TRBJ1-1 | TRBV4-2 | TGTGCCAGCAGCCAGCCCTGGACAGGCAGGAACACTGAAGCTTTCTTT | CASSQPWTGRNTEAFF
few | TRBD1 | TRBJ1-6 | TRBV7-2 | TGTGCCAGCAGCTTATGGCGGGACAGGGGAGTTTCACCCCTCCACTTT | CASSLWRDRGVSPLHF
many | TRBD2 | TRBJ2-1 | TRBV10-2 | TGCGCCAGCAGCTCACCGGGACTAGCGGGAGGCCCAGGGTCAAGCGAGCAGTTCTTC | CASSSPGLAGGPGSSEQFF
. | TRBD1 | TRBJ1-1 | TRBV2 | TGTGCCAGCACTCCCCAGGGGGTAAACACTGAAGCTTTCTTT | CASTPQGVNTEAFF
. | TRBD2 | TRBJ2-1 | TRBV28 | TGTGCCAGCAGGGGCAGCGGGAGTATTTACAATGAGCAGTTCTTC | CASRGSGSIYNEQFF
. | . | TRBJ2-1 | TRBV7-8 | TGTGCCAGCAGCTTGAATAGAGAGGTGGAGCACAATGAGCAGTTCTTC | CASSLNREVEHNEQFF
many | . | TRBJ2-6 | TRBV11-2 | TGTGCCAGCAGCTTAGTTCGCGGGGCCAACGTCCTGACTTTC | CASSLVRGANVLTF
. | . | TRBJ2-4 | TRBV7-9 | TGTGCCAGCAGCCCAAGACAGGAAAACATTCAGTACTTC | CASSPRQENIQYF
. | TRBD2 | TRBJ2-5 | TRBV7-7 | TGTGCTAGCAGCTTAGCTCCGAGGACTAGCGGGTCCCAAGAGACCCAGTACTTC | CASSLAPRTSGSQETQYF
many | . | TRBJ1-5 | TRBV12-3/TRBV12-4 | TGTGCCAGCAGTTTGGTGAGCAATCAGCCCCAGCATTTT | CASSLVSNQPQHF